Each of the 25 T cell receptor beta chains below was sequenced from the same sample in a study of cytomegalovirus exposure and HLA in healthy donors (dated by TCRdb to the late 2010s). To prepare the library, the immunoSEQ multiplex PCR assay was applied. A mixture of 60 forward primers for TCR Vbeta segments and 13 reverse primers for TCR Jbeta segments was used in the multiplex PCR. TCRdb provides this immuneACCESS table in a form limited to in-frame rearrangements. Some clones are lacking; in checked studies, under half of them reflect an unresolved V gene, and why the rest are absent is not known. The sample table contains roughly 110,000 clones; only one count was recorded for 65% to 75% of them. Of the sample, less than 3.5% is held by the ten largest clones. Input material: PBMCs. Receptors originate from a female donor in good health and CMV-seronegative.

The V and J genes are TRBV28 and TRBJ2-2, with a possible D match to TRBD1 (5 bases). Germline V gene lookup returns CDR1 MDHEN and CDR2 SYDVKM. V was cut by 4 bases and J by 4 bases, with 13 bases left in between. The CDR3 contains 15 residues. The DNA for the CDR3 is TGTGCCAGCAGTTCCATCATCCAGGGCACCGGGGAGCTGTTTTTT. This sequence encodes CASSSIIQGTGELFF.

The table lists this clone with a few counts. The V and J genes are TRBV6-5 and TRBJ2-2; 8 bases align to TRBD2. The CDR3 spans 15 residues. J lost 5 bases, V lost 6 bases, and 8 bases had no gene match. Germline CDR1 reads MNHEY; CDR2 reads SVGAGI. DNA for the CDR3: TGTGCCAGCAGCTCAAGCGGGAGTATGACCGGGGAGCTGTTTTTT. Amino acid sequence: CASSSSGSMTGELFF.

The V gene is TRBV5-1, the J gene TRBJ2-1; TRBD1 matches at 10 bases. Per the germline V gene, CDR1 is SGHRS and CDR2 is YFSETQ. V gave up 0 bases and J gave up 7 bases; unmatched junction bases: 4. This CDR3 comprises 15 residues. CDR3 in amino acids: CASSLGTGGMNEQFF. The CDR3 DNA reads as TGCGCCAGCAGCTTGGGGACAGGGGGAATGAATGAGCAGTTCTTC.

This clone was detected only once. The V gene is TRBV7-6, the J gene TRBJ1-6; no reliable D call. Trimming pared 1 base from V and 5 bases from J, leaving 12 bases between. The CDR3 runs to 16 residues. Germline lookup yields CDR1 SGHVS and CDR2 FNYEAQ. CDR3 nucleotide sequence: TGTGCCAGCAGCTTAGAGGCGGGGTTCCATAATTCACCCCTCCACTTT. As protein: CASSLEAGFHNSPLHF.

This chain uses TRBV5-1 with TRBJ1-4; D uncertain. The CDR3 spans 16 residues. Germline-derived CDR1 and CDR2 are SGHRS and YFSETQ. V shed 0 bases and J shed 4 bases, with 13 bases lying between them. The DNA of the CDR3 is TGCGCCAGCAGCTTGGGTTCGTCTCGCGGTAATGAAAAACTGTTTTTT. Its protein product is CASSLGSSRGNEKLFF.

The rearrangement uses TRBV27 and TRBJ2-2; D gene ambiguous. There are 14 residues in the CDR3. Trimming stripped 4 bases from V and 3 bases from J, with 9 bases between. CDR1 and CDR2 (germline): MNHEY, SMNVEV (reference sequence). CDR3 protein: CASSSGPYTGELFF. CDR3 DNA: TGTGCCAGCAGTTCTGGGCCCTACACCGGGGAGCTGTTTTTT.

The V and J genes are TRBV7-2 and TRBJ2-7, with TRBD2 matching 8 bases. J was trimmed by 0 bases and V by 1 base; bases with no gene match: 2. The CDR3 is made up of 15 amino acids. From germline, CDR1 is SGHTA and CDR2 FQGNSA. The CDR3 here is CASSLVGTSSYEQYF. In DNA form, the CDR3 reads TGTGCCAGCAGCTTAGTTGGGACTAGCTCCTACGAGCAGTACTTC.

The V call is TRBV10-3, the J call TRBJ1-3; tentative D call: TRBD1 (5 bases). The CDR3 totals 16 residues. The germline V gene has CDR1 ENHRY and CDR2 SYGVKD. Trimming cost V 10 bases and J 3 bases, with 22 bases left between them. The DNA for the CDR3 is TGTGCCACGGGGGGGGACCTCCTCTCTCATGGAAACACCATATATTTT. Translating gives CATGGDLLSHGNTIYF.

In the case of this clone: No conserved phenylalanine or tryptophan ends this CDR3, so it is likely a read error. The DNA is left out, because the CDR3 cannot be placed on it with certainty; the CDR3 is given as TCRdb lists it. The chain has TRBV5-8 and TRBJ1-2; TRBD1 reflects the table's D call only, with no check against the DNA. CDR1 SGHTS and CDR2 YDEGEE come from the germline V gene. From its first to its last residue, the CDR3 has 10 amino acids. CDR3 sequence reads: CASSSYRDAV.

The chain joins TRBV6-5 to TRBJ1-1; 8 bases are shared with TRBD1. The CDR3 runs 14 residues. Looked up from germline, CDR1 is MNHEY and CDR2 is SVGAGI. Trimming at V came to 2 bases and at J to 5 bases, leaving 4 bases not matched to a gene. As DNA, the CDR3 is TGTGCCAGCAGTTACACAGGGGGGAAAACTGAAGCTTTCTTT. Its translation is CASSYTGGKTEAFF.

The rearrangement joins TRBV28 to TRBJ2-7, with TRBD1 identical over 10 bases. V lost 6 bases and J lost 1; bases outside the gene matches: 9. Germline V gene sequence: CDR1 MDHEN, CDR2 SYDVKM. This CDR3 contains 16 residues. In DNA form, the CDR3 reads TGTGCCAGCAGATACACTCCGGGACAGGGGTCCTACGAGCAGTACTTC. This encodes CASRYTPGQGSYEQYF.

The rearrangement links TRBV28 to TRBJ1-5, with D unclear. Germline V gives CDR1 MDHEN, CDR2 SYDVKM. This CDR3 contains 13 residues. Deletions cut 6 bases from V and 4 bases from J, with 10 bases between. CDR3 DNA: TGTGCCAGCAGATACAGTGAAAATCAGCCCCAGCATTTT. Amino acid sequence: CASRYSENQPQHF.

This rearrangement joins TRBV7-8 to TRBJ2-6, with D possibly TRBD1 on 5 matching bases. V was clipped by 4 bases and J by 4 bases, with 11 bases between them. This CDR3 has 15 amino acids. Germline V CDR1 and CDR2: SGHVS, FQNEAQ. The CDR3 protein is CASSSDRTGANVLTF. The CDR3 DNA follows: TGTGCCAGCAGCTCCGACAGAACCGGGGCCAACGTCCTGACTTTC.

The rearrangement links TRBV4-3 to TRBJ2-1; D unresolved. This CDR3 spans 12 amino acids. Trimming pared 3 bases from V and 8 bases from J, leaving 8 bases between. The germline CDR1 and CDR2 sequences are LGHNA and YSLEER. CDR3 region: CASSHDRDEQFF. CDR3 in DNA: TGCGCCAGCAGCCATGACCGGGATGAGCAGTTCTTC.

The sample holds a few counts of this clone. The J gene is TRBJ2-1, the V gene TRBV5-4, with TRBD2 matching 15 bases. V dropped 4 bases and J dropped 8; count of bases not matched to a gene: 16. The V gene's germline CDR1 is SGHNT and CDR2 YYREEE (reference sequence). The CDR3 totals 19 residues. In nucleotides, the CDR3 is TGTGCCAGCAGCGTAGGGGGCGCCGGACTAGCGGGAGGGGGGTATGAGCAGTTCTTC. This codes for CASSVGGAGLAGGGYEQFF.

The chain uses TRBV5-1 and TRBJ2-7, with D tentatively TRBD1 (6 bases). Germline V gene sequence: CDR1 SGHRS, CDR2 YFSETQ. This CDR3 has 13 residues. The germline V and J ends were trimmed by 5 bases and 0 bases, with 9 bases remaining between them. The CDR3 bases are TGCGCCAGCAGACGGGACAACTCCTACGAGCAGTACTTC. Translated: CASRRDNSYEQYF.

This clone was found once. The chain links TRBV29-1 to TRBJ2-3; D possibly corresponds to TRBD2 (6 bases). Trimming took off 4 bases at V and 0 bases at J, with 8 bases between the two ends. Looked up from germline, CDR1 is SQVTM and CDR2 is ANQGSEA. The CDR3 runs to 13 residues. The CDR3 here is CSVVGGSTDTQYF. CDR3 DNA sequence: TGCAGCGTTGTAGGAGGGAGCACAGATACGCAGTATTTT.

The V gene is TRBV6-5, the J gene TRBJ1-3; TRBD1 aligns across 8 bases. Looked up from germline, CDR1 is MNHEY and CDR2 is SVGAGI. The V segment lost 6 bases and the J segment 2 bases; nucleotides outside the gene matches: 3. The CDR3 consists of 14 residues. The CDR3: CASRATGAGNTIYF. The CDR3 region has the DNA TGTGCCAGCAGAGCGACAGGGGCTGGAAACACCATATATTTT.

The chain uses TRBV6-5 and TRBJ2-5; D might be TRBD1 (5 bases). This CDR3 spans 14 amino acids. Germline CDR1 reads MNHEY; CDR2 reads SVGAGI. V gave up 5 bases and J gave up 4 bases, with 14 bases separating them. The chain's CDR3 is CASSRPGIGETQYF. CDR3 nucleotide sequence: TGTGCCAGCAGTAGACCAGGGATAGGAGAGACCCAGTACTTC.

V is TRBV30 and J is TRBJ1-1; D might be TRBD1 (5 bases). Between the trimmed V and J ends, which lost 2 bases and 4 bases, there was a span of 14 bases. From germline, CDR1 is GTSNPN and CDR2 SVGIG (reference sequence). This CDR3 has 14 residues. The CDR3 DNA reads TGTGCCTGGAGTCCGGGACTGTCCGTCACTGAAGCTTTCTTT. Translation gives CAWSPGLSVTEAFF.

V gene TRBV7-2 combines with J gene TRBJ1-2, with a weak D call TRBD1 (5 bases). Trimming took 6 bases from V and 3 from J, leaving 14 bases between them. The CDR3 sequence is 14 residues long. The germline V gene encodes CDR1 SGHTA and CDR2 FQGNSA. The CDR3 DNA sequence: TGTGCCAGCAGTAGGGGCCGGAGATACTATGGCTACACCTTC. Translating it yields CASSRGRRYYGYTF.

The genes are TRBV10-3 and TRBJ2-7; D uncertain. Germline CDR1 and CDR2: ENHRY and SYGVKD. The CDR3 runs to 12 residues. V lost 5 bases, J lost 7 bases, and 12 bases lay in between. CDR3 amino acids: CAISPTVNEQYF. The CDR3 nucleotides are TGTGCCATCAGTCCGACTGTCAATGAGCAGTACTTC.

CDR3 protein: CASSLEQPNTEAFF. CDR3 in DNA: TGTGCCAGCAGCTTGGAACAGCCAAACACTGAAGCTTTCTTT. V usage is TRBV5-4 and J usage is TRBJ1-1; no clear D. CDR3 size: 14 residues. CDR1 is SGHNT, CDR2 YYREEE, per germline (reference sequence). The ends were cut back, 0 bases at V and 2 bases at J, with 8 bases in the middle.

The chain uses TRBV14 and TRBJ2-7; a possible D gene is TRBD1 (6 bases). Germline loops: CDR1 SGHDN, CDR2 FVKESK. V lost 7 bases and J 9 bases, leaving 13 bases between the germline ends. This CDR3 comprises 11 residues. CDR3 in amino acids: CASTTRGRQYF. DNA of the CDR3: TGTGCCAGCACCACGAGGGGGAGGCAGTACTTC.

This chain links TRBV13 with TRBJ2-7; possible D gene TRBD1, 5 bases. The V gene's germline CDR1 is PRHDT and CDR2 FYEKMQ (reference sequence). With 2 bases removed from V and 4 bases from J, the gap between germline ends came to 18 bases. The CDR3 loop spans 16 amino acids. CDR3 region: CASSLQAWQGAYEQYF. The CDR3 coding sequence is TGTGCCAGCAGCTTACAGGCATGGCAGGGCGCGTACGAGCAGTACTTC.